Described below is a single T cell receptor (beta chain) sequence and its context. The antigen remains undetermined. The data were taken from a study of T cell responses to AZD1222 COVID-19 vaccine. Study results and caveats: The study reported that nearly half of spike-specific TCRs target unmutated variant regions.

Per the germline V gene, CDR1 is DFQATT and CDR2 is SNEGSKA (reference sequence). This CDR3 comprises 11 residues. Trimming removed 2 bases at V and 8 bases at J, with 9 bases between. Sequenced by immunoSEQ multiplex PCR; TCRdb stores in-frame clones only, minus some. The sample has 130,000 to 150,000 clones, more than 75% seen once. The genes are TRBV20-1 and TRBJ1-1; D gene ambiguous. The TCR originated in an adult in good health. The sequencing used peripheral blood, collected on day 0 of MenACWY control vaccination. The CDR3 sequence: CSARRPPEAFF. The CDR3, as DNA: TGCAGTGCTAGACGCCCCCCCGAAGCTTTCTTT.